What follows are 10 T cell receptor beta chains derived from one specimen sequenced in a study of T cell responses to AZD1222 COVID-19 vaccine. Generated by immunoSEQ multiplex PCR, the TCRdb table keeps only in-frame clones and is missing some. The data hold fewer than 120,000 clones, with around 90% observed a single time. Sequences were derived from peripheral blood, sampled on day 0 of AZD1222 vaccination. These receptors all come from an adult in good health.

V and J are TRBV19 and TRBJ1-2; 8 nucleotides line up with TRBD1. V gave up 3 bases and J gave up 1 base; unmatched junction bases: 13. The CDR3 consists of 18 residues. Germline V lookup: CDR1 LNHDA, CDR2 SQIVND (reference sequence). The CDR3 DNA is TGTGCCAGTAGTATTTATCCCAGGGGGCTCCTCGGTAACTATGGCTACACCTTC. Its translation: CASSIYPRGLLGNYGYTF.

The V and J genes are TRBV20-1 and TRBJ1-1; maybe TRBD1 (5 bases). Per germline, CDR1 DFQATT and CDR2 SNEGSKA (reference sequence). Trimming removed 8 bases at V and 3 bases at J, with 10 bases between. The CDR3 runs 11 residues. In nucleotides, the CDR3 is TGCAGTCTCAGGGCCCACACTGAAGCTTTCTTT. It is translated as CSLRAHTEAFF.

The chain links TRBV20-1 to TRBJ1-5, with TRBD1 matching over 11 bases. The CDR3 contains 17 residues. Unmatched junction bases numbered 9, after V lost 3 bases and J lost 2 bases. The V gene's germline CDR1 is DFQATT and CDR2 SNEGSKA (reference sequence). This CDR3 is CSASGQGALLGNQPQHF. CDR3 DNA sequence: TGCAGTGCTAGTGGACAGGGGGCTCTTTTGGGCAATCAGCCCCAGCATTTT.

CDR3 DNA: TGTGCCAGCAGCCCAAGAGGGGGACGGACAACTAATGAAAAACTGTTTTTT. Amino acid sequence: CASSPRGGRTTNEKLFF. The V call is TRBV11-2, the J call TRBJ1-4, with TRBD1 as a possible D gene (6 bases). V was clipped by 5 bases and J by 0 bases, with 16 bases between them. The CDR3 is made up of 17 amino acids. Germline lookup yields CDR1 SGHAT and CDR2 FQNNGV.

J is TRBJ1-5 and V is TRBV18; 9 bases line up with TRBD1. Germline V gene sequence: CDR1 KGHSH, CDR2 LQKENI. This CDR3 spans 17 amino acids. Losses at the gene ends were 6 bases for V and 1 base for J; bases not matched to a gene: 10. The DNA of the CDR3 is TGTGCCAGCTCCGCCGGGACAGGGATCCTAAGCAATCAGCCCCAGCATTTT. Translating it yields CASSAGTGILSNQPQHF.

This clone appeared a single time. The CDR3 loop is CASSLIRGNQPQHF. The CDR3 nucleotides read TGTGCCAGCAGCTTGATTAGGGGGAATCAGCCCCAGCATTTT. The chain carries TRBV5-6 and TRBJ1-5, with a weak D call TRBD1 (6 bases). The CDR3 is 14 residues long. Trimming cost V 1 base and J 4 bases, with 9 bases left between them. CDR1 and CDR2 from the germline V gene are SGHDT and YYEEEE.

The chain recombines TRBV4-1 with TRBJ2-7; D is ambiguous. Germline V gene data show CDR1 as MGHRA and CDR2 as YSYEKL. CDR3 length equals 13 residues. Trimming stripped 1 base from V and 3 bases from J, with 7 bases between. The CDR3 nucleotides read TGCGCCAGCAGCCAAGTGCCTTTCTACGAGCAGTACTTC. The encoded protein is CASSQVPFYEQYF.

This chain uses TRBV5-5 with TRBJ1-5; weak D call: TRBD1 (5 bases). Per germline, CDR1 SGHKS and CDR2 YYEKEE (reference sequence). Trimming pared 5 bases from V and 0 bases from J, leaving 12 bases between. This CDR3 contains 15 residues. CDR3 in amino acids: CASRSGGISNQPQHF. The CDR3 DNA reads as TGTGCCAGCAGGAGTGGGGGAATTAGCAATCAGCCCCAGCATTTT.

This clone appeared once. This rearrangement joins TRBV6-4 to TRBJ2-6, with 8 bases identical to TRBD2. Germline CDR1 reads MRHNA; CDR2 reads SNTAGT. This CDR3 region has 19 residues. The ends lost 6 bases at V and 0 bases at J; junction bases unmatched: 13. CDR3 amino acids: CASSRRGDTLYSGANVLTF. DNA for the CDR3: TGTGCCAGCAGCCGGCGGGGGGACACTCTATACTCTGGGGCCAACGTCCTGACTTTC.

The V call is TRBV5-5, the J call TRBJ1-1; no definite D call. This CDR3 region has 13 residues. Trimming removed 5 bases at V and 1 base at J, with 9 bases between. Per germline, CDR1 SGHKS and CDR2 YYEKEE (reference sequence). The CDR3 reads CASSALRNTEAFF. The CDR3 DNA is TGTGCCAGCAGTGCCCTAAGGAACACTGAAGCTTTCTTT.